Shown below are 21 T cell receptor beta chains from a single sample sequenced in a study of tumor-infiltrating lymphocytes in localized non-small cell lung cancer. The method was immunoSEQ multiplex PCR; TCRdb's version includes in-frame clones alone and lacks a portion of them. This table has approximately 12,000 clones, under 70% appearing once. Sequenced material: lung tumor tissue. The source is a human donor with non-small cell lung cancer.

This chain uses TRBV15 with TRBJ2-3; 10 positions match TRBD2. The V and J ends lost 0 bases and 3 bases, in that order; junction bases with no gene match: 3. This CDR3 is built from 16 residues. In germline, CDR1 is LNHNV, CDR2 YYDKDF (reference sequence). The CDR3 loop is CATSRDLAGATDTQYF. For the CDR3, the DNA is TGTGCCACCAGCAGAGATCTAGCGGGGGCTACAGATACGCAGTATTTT.

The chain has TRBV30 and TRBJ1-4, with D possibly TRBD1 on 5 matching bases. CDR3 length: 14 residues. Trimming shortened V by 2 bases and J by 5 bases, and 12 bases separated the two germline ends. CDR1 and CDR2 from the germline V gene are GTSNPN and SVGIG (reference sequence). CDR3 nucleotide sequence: TGTGCCTGGAGTACGGCAGGGCTGAATGAAAAACTGTTTTTT. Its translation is CAWSTAGLNEKLFF.

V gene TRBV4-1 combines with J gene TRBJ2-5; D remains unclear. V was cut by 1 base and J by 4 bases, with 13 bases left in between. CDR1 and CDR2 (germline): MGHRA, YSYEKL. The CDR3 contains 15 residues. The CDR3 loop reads CASSQVQSGRETQYF. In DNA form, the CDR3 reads TGCGCCAGCAGCCAAGTTCAGTCAGGTCGAGAGACCCAGTACTTC.

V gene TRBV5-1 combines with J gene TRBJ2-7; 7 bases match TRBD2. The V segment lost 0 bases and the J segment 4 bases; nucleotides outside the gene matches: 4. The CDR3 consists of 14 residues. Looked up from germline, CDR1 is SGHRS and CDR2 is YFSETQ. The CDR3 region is CASSLEVSGYEQYF. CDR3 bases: TGCGCCAGCAGCTTGGAGGTTAGCGGGTACGAGCAGTACTTC. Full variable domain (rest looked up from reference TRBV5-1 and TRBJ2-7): KAGVTQTPRYLIKTRGQQVTLSCSPISGHRSVSWYQQTPGQGLQFLFEYFSETQRNKGNFPGRFSGRQFSNSRSEMNVSTLELGDSALYLCASSLEVSGYEQYFGPGTRLTVT.

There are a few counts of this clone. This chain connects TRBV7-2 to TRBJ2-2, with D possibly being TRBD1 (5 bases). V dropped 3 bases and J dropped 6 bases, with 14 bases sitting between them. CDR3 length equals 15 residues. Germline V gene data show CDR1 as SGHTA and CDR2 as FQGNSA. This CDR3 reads CASSLGLGMAGELFF. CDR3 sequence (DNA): TGTGCCAGCAGCTTGGGGCTAGGAATGGCCGGGGAGCTGTTTTTT.

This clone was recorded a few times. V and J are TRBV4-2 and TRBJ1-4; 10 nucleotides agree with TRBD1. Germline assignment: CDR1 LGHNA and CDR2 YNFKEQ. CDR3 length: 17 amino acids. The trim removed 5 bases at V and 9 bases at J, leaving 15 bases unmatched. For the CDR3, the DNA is TGTGCCAGCAGCGCAAGCGCCACCGGGACAGGGGTAAAAAAACTGTTTTTT. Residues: CASSASATGTGVKKLFF.

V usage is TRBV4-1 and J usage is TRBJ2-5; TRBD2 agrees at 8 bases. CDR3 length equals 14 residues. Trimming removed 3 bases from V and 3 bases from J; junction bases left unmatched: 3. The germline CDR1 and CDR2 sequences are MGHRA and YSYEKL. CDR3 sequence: CASSHGLAEETQYF. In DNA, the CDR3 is TGCGCCAGCAGCCACGGACTAGCCGAAGAGACCCAGTACTTC.

The CDR3 DNA follows: TGCGCCAGCAGCCTCGGGACAGGTGGTCGGAATGAAAAACTGTTTTTT. It yields the protein CASSLGTGGRNEKLFF. The V call is TRBV5-1, the J call TRBJ1-4; 8 positions agree with TRBD1. This CDR3 is built from 16 residues. Germline CDR1 is SGHRS and CDR2 is YFSETQ. J was trimmed by 5 bases and V by 4 bases; bases with no gene match: 10.

The CDR3, as DNA: TGTGCCAGCAGCAAGGCCCCCACAGCTGGAGAGACCCAGTACTTC. It translates to CASSKAPTAGETQYF. The rearrangement joins TRBV6-6 to TRBJ2-5; D not resolved. V was cut by 6 bases and J by 4 bases, with 18 bases left in between. Per germline, CDR1 MNHNY and CDR2 SVGAGI (reference sequence). The CDR3 is 15 residues long.

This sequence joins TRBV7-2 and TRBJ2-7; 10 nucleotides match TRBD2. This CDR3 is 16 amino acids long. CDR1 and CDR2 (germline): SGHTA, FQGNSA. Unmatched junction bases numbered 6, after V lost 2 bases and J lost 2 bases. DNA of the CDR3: TGTGCCAGCAGCTTAAACGTCCTAGCGGGAGCCTACGAGCAGTACTTC. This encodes CASSLNVLAGAYEQYF.

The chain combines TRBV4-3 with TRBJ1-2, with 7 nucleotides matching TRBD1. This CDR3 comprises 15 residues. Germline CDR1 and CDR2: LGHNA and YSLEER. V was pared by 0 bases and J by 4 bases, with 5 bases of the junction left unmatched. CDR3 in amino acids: CASSQDLQGGYGYTF. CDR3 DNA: TGCGCCAGCAGCCAAGATCTCCAGGGGGGCTATGGCTACACCTTC.

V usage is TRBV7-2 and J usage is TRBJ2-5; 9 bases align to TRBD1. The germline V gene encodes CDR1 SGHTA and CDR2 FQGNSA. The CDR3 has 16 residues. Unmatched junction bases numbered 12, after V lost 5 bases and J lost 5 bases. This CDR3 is CASSPQWGQGGETQYF. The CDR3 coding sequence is TGTGCCAGCAGCCCTCAATGGGGACAGGGTGGGGAGACCCAGTACTTC.

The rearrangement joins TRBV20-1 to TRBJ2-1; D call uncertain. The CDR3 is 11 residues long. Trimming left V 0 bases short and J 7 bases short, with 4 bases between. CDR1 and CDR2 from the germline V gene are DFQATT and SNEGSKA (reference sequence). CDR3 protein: CSARDGNEQFF. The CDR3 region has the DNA TGCAGTGCTAGAGATGGTAATGAGCAGTTCTTC.

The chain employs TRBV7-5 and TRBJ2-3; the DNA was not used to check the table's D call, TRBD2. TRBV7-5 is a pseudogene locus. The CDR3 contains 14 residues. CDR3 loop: CVRSLARTSLTQYF. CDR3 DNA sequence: TGTGTCAGAAGCTTAGCGAGGACTAGCCTTACGCAGTATTTT.

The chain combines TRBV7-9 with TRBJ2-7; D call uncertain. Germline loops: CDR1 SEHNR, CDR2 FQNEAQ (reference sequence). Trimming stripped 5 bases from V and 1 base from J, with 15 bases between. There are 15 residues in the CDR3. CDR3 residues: CASSDGPGVSYEQYF. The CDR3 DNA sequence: TGTGCCAGCAGCGACGGACCAGGAGTATCCTACGAGCAGTACTTC.

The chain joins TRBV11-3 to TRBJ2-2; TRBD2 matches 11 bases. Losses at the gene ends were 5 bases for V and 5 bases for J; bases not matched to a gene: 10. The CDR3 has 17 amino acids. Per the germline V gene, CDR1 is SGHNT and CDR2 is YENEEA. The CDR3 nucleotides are TGTGCCAGCAGCCCCGAGGCGGGACTAGCGGCTACCGGGGAGCTGTTTTTT. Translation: CASSPEAGLAATGELFF.

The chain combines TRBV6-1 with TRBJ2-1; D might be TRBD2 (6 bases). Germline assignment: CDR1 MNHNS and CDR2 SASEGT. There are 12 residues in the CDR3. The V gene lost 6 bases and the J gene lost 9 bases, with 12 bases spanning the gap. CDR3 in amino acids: CASSRIAAEQFF. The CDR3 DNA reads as TGTGCCAGCAGCCGGATAGCGGCTGAGCAGTTCTTC.

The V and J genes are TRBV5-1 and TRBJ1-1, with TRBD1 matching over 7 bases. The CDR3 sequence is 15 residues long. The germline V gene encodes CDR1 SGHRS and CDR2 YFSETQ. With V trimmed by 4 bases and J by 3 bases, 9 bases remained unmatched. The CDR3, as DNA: TGCGCCAGCAGCGTACAGGGGAGGGAGGACACTGAAGCTTTCTTT. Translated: CASSVQGREDTEAFF.

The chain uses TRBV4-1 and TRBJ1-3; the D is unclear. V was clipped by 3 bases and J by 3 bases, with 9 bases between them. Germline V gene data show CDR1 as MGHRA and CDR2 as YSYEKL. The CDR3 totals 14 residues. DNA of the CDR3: TGCGCCAGCAGCCATCCAGCAGTTGGAAACACCATATATTTT. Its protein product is CASSHPAVGNTIYF.

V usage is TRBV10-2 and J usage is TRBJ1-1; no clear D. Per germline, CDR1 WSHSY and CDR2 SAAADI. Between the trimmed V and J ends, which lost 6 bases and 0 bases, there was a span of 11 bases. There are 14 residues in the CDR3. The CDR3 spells CASSSPHMNTEAFF. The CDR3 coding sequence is TGCGCCAGCAGCTCCCCACACATGAACACTGAAGCTTTCTTT.

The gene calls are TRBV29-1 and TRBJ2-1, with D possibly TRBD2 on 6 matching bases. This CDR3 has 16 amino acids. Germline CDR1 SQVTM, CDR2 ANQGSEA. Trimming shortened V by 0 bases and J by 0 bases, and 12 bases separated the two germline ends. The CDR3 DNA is TGCAGCGTTGAAGATATAGCGGTAACCTCCTACAATGAGCAGTTCTTC. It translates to CSVEDIAVTSYNEQFF.